The clone carrying this T cell receptor (beta chain) was observed at least ten times. The data originate from a study of neurological immune-mediated disorders. Synthesis of cDNA was carried out by template-switch 5'RACE. The reaction used 10-nucleotide random UMIs. Using its own MiXCR run on the 5' RACE reads, TCRdb lists one record per CDR3 protein. The table includes more than 75,000 distinct CDR3 sequences, around 3.6% detected once. The sequence was collected from a woman aged 50 to 60 with multiple sclerosis. The sample consisted of PBMCs.

The CDR3 is CASSLSGLPRANTGELFF. The CDR3 nucleotides read TGTGCCAGCAGTTTATCGGGCTTGCCCAGGGCGAACACCGGGGAGCTGTTTTTT. V is TRBV27 and J is TRBJ2-2, with D perhaps matching TRBD1 (5 bases). Germline V gene data show CDR1 as MNHEY and CDR2 as SMNVEV (reference sequence). Between the trimmed V and J ends, which lost 0 bases and 0 bases, there was a span of 14 bases. The CDR3 covers 18 residues.